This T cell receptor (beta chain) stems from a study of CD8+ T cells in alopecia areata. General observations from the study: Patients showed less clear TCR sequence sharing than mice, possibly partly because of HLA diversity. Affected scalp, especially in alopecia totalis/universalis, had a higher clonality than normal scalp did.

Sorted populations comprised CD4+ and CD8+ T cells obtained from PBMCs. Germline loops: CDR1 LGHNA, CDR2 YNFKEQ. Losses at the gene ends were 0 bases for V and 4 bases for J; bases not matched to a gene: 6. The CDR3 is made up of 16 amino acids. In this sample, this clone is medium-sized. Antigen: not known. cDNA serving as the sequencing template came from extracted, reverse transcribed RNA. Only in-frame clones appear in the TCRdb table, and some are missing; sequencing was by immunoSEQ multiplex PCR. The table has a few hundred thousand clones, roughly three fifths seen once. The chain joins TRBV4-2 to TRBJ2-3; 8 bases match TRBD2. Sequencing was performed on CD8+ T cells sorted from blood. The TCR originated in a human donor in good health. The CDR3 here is CASSQDGTSGSDTQYF. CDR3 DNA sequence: TGTGCCAGCAGCCAAGATGGAACTAGCGGTTCAGATACGCAGTATTTT.